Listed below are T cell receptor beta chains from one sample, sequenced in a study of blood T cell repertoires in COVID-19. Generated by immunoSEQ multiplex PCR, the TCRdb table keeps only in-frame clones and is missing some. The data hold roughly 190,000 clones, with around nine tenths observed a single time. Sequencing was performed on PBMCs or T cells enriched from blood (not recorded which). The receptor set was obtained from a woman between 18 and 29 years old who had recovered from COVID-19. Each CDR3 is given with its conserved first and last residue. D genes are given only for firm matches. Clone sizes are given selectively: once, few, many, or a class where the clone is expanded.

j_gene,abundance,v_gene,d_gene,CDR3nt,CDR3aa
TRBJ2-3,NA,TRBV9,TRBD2,TGTGCCAGCAGCCCATGGACTAGCGGGAGGGACACGCAGTATTTT,CASSPWTSGRDTQYF
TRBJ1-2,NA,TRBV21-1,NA,TGTGCCAGCAGCAATCATCTGGACAGGGGAATCAACTATGGCTACACCTTC,CASSNHLDRGINYGYTF
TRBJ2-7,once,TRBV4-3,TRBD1,TGCGCCAGCAGCCGAGGACAGGGCTACGAGCAGTACTTC,CASSRGQGYEQYF
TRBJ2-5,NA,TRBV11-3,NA,TGTGCCAGCAGCTTAGACAGCGAAGAGACCCAGTACTTC,CASSLDSEETQYF
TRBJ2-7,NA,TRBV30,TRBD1,TGTGCCTGGAAGGCCGGGGACAGGGATTACGGGAGTGGGTACGAGCAGTACTTC,CAWKAGDRDYGSGYEQYF
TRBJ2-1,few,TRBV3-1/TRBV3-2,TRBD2,TGTGCCAGCAGCCCAGGGACTAGCGGGAGGTCCTACAATGAGCAGTTCTTC,CASSPGTSGRSYNEQFF
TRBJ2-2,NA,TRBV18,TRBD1,TGTGCCAGCTCTCGACAGGGGGTAAACACCGGGGAGCTGTTTTTT,CASSRQGVNTGELFF
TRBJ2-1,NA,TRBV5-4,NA,TGTGCCAGCAGCTTGGTTCCCTACGAGTACAATGAGCAGTTCTTC,CASSLVPYEYNEQFF
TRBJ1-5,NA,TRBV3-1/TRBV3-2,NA,TGTGCCAGCAGCCAAGGTTCCGCGGCCCAGCATTTT,CASSQGSAAQHF
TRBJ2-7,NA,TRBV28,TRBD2,TGTGCCAGCAGGAAGGGACTAGCGGGGGCCTACGAGCAGTACTTC,CASRKGLAGAYEQYF
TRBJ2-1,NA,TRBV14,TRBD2,TGTGCCAGCAGCCAAGGAGGTATTCTAGCGGGCCTTCTGGAAGGTGAGCAGTTCTTC,CASSQGGILAGLLEGEQFF
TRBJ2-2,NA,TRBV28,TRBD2,TGTGCCAGCACCAACGGGGGGGCGAACACCGGGGAGCTGTTTTTT,CASTNGGANTGELFF
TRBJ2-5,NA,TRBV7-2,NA,TGTGCCAGCAGCTCCAAAAAATTACGCGGGACAGAGTACCAAGAGACCCAGTACTTC,CASSSKKLRGTEYQETQYF
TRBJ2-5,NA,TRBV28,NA,TGTGCCAGCATGGGGGGGGGCCGCAGGGAGACCCAGTACTTC,CASMGGGRRETQYF
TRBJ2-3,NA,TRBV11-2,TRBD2,TGTGCCAGCAGCTTAGGAGGCGGGAGGCGGGATACGCAGTATTTT,CASSLGGGRRDTQYF
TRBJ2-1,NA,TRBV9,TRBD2,TGTGCCAGCAGCGTAGACTTGCGGGAGGGCCCCCGCAATGAGCAGTTCTTC,CASSVDLREGPRNEQFF
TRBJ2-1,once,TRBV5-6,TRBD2,TGTGCCAGCAGCCGTTCGGTAAGCGGGAGTTCCTACAATGAGCAGTTCTTC,CASSRSVSGSSYNEQFF
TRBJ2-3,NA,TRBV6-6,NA,TGTGCCAGCAAGAAAACAGGAGGGGTAAGCACAGATACGCAGTATTTT,CASKKTGGVSTDTQYF
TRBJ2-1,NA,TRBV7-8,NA,TGTGCCAGCAGCTTAGCGGGGGGGCGGGATCACAATGAGCAGTTCTTC,CASSLAGGRDHNEQFF
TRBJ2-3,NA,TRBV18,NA,TGTGCCAGCTCCTCGGAGGGCTCGGCAGATACGCAGTATTTT,CASSSEGSADTQYF
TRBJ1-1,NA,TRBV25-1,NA,TGTGCCAGCAGTGACGGGGGGTGGAACACTGAAGCTTTCTTT,CASSDGGWNTEAFF
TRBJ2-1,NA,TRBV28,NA,TGTGCCAGCAGTTCTATCAGGGCCCCCTCTGGCGGCAATGAGCAGTTCTTC,CASSSIRAPSGGNEQFF
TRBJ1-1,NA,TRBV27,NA,TGTGCCAGCAGAATATCCCCGGGCACTGAAGCTTTCTTT,CASRISPGTEAFF
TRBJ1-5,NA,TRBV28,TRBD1,TGTGCCAGCAGCCCCGACAGGGGCCTAGCGTATAGCAATCAGCCCCAGCATTTT,CASSPDRGLAYSNQPQHF
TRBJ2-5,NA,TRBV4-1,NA,TGCGCCAGCAGCCAAGCCGGGACACAAGAGACCCAGTACTTC,CASSQAGTQETQYF
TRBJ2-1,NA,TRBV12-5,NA,TGTGCTAGTGGTTTGGCCCCCGGGACTTTTAATGAGCAGTTCTTC,CASGLAPGTFNEQFF
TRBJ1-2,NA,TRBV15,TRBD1,TGTGCCACCAGCAGAGATAACCGGGACAGCTATGGCTACACCTTC,CATSRDNRDSYGYTF
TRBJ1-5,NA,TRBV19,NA,TGTGCCAGTAGTACCAGGGTAAGAGATCAGCCCCAGCATTTT,CASSTRVRDQPQHF
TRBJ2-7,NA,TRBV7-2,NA,TGTGCCAGCAGCCCCTCCCCAGGGATCTACGAGCAGTACTTC,CASSPSPGIYEQYF
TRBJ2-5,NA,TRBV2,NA,TGTGCCAGCAGTGATCGGTTTTTCCAAGAGACCCAGTACTTC,CASSDRFFQETQYF
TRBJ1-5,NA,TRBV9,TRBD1,TGTGCCAGCAGCGTAGGTACAGGGGGCGGTCAGCCCCAGCATTTT,CASSVGTGGGQPQHF
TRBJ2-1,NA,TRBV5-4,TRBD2,TGTGCCAGCAGCCATCTAGCGGGAGGGCCCTACAATGAGCAGTTCTTC,CASSHLAGGPYNEQFF
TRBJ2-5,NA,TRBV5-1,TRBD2,TGCGCCAGCAGCTTGACTAGCGGGAGGGAAGGCCAAGAGACCCAGTACTTC,CASSLTSGREGQETQYF
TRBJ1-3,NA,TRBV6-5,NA,TGTGCCAGCAGTCAACGGACTTCGTCTGGAAACACCATATATTTT,CASSQRTSSGNTIYF
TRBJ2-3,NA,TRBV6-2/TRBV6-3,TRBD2,TGTGCCAGCAGTGCCCCGGTCCTAGCGGGAGTCGCAGATACGCAGTATTTT,CASSAPVLAGVADTQYF
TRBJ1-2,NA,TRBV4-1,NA,TGCGCCAGCAGCCAAGATAGGTACACGGGGACTTACACCTTC,CASSQDRYTGTYTF
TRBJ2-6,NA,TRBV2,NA,TGTGCCAGCAGAGCCTCTGGGGCCAACGTCCTGACTTTC,CASRASGANVLTF
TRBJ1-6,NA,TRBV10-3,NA,TGTGCCATCAGTGAGTCCGCGGATTCACCCCTCCACTTT,CAISESADSPLHF
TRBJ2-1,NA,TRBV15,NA,TGTGCCACCAGCAGAGAAGTGATGAGCTCCTACAATGAGCAGTTCTTC,CATSREVMSSYNEQFF
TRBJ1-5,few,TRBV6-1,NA,TGTGCCAGCAGTGAATTGGACAGTACCAGCAATCAGCCCCAGCATTTT,CASSELDSTSNQPQHF
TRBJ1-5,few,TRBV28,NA,TGTGCCTCCGGTGGAGGCAATCAGCCCCAGCATTTT,CASGGGNQPQHF